This T cell receptor beta chain is from a study of a mutant IDH1 vaccine in newly diagnosed glioma. Overall study context: The therapy given earlier, which was standard therapy, consisted of radiotherapy, temozolomide, or both, and most of the patients received both. Visit V12 was scheduled at week 35 and visit V13 at week 47.

Assay: immunoSEQ multiplex PCR; the TCRdb copy retains only in-frame clones and omits some. Of under 50,000 clones in the sample, more than 75% were seen once. Comments on this clone: Its antigen is unidentified.

CDR1 and CDR2 (germline): SGHVS, FQNEAQ. The CDR3 contains 13 residues. V was pared by 5 bases and J by 5 bases, with 9 bases between. The time point denotes: week 35, safety follow-up. Every vaccine dose comprised 300 ug of mutant IDH1 20-mer peptide plus topical imiquimod. Sample: PBMCs, taken from a glioma patient whose treatment included an IDH1 peptide vaccine. This clonotype was sampled from a middle-aged woman with glioma. The V gene is TRBV7-8, the J gene TRBJ2-2; TRBD2 is a possible D gene (5 bases). The CDR3 spells CASSLQRTGELFF. The CDR3 coding sequence is TGTGCCAGCAGCCTCCAGCGGACCGGGGAGCTGTTTTTT.